The rows below give T cell receptor beta chains drawn from one sample of a study of T-cell memory formation after mild COVID-19. TCRdb recomputed calls from the 5' RACE reads with MiXCR, one row per CDR3 protein. The sample shows about 560,000 distinct CDR3 sequences, roughly 18% of them seen only once. Material: PBMCs or a T cell subset sorted from them (not recorded which). The receptors come from an adult woman who had mild COVID-19 (a few samples of this study predate the infection). Cell type and time point are not known. Each CDR3 is given with its conserved first and last residue. The order of the fields is J gene, D gene, V gene, clone size, CDR3 protein, CDR3 DNA. A D gene is named only where the DNA matches it firmly. Not all rows give a size; the values are once, few, many and, for expanded clones, a class.

>TRBJ2-3|-|TRBV4-1|few
CASSRRALDNTDTQYF
TGCGCCAGCAGCCGGAGGGCCCTAGACAACACAGATACGCAGTATTTT
>TRBJ2-7|TRBD1|TRBV27|many
CASSSPGQGAWEQYF
TGTGCCAGCAGTTCCCCGGGACAGGGGGCTTGGGAGCAGTACTTC
>TRBJ2-3|TRBD2|TRBV25-1|many
CASSEEGGADTQYF
TGTGCCAGCAGTGAGGAGGGAGGGGCAGATACGCAGTATTTT
>TRBJ2-6|-|TRBV18|-
CASSPEVSGANVLTF
TGTGCCAGCTCACCAGAGGTCTCTGGGGCCAACGTCCTGACTTTC
>TRBJ2-1|-|TRBV7-2|-
CASSPPPVVEQFF
TGTGCCAGCAGCCCGCCTCCGGTCGTGGAGCAGTTCTTC
>TRBJ1-1|-|TRBV19|-
CASSFWIQSSTDSSAFF
TGTGCCAGTAGTTTTTGGATACAGTCAAGTACTGACTCATCGGCTTTCTTT
>TRBJ1-5|-|TRBV10-3|-
CAISESTQGISNQPQHF
TGTGCCATCAGTGAGTCGACACAGGGCATTAGCAATCAGCCCCAGCATTTT
>TRBJ2-7|-|TRBV2|-
CASSDGDYSYEQYF
TGTGCCAGCAGTGACGGAGACTACTCCTACGAGCAGTACTTC
>TRBJ1-2|-|TRBV24-1|few
CATSAGANYGYTF
TGTGCCACCAGTGCTGGTGCCAACTATGGCTACACCTTC
>TRBJ1-5|-|TRBV20-1|few
CSARDQGRQQQPQHF
TGCAGTGCTAGAGATCAGGGACGTCAGCAGCAGCCCCAGCATTTT
>TRBJ2-2|TRBD2|TRBV5-1|-
CASSLGLARHANTGELFF
TGCGCCAGCAGCTTGGGACTAGCCCGCCACGCGAACACCGGGGAGCTGTTTTTT
>TRBJ2-2|-|TRBV24-1|-
CATPWRRSRPGELFF
TGTGCCACCCCCTGGCGGAGGAGTCGGCCCGGGGAGCTGTTTTTT
>TRBJ2-1|-|TRBV27|many
CASSSGPPVDNEQFF
TGTGCCAGCAGTTCCGGACCGCCCGTAGACAATGAGCAGTTCTTC
>TRBJ2-1|-|TRBV7-7|-
CASSLEGGLNEQFF
TGTGCTAGCAGCTTAGAGGGAGGACTCAATGAGCAGTTCTTC
>TRBJ2-5|-|TRBV5-5|few
CASSLVGTPRQETQYF
TGTGCCAGCAGCTTGGTCGGAACCCCTCGGCAAGAGACCCAGTACTTC
>TRBJ2-3|-|TRBV29-1|once
CSVDSTDTQYF
TGCAGCGTTGACAGCACAGATACGCAGTATTTT
>TRBJ1-1|TRBD1|TRBV6-1|-
CASKLPTGAGLLVNTEAFF
TGTGCCAGCAAATTGCCGACAGGGGCCGGGCTATTAGTGAACACTGAAGCTTTCTTT
>TRBJ2-7|TRBD2|TRBV5-1|few
CASQAWERGLLYEQYF
TGCGCCAGCCAAGCTTGGGAGCGGGGTCTACTCTACGAGCAGTACTTC
>TRBJ2-3|-|TRBV14|-
CASSQDHGGGTDTQYF
TGTGCCAGCAGCCAAGATCATGGTGGGGGCACAGATACGCAGTATTTT
>TRBJ2-7|TRBD1|TRBV19|-
CASTSTGSSYEQYF
TGTGCCAGTACCTCGACAGGGAGCTCCTACGAGCAGTACTTC
>TRBJ2-7|-|TRBV12-3/TRBV12-4|many
CASSPGSAYEQYF
TGTGCCAGCAGCCCCGGGTCAGCCTACGAGCAGTACTTC
>TRBJ1-1|-|TRBV18|few
CASSSEPLGLNTEAFF
TGTGCCAGCTCATCAGAGCCGCTAGGCCTGAACACTGAAGCTTTCTTT
>TRBJ2-7|-|TRBV18|few
CASSPRTDGEQYF
TGTGCCAGCTCACCTCGGACAGATGGCGAGCAGTACTTC
>TRBJ2-7|-|TRBV18|-
CASSPPNLAPYF
TGTGCCAGCTCACCACCTAATTTAGCTCCGTACTTC
>TRBJ1-6|-|TRBV7-3|-
CASSPLGRGKSSYNSPLHF
TGTGCCAGCAGCCCGCTAGGACGGGGAAAGAGCTCCTATAATTCACCCCTCCACTTT
>TRBJ2-7|-|TRBV5-1|few
CASSLGRVRSSYEQYF
TGCGCCAGCAGCTTGGGACGGGTCCGTAGCTCCTACGAGCAGTACTTC
>TRBJ2-2|-|TRBV15|few
CATDRGDTGELFF
TGTGCCACCGATCGGGGCGACACCGGGGAGCTGTTTTTT
>TRBJ2-2|TRBD1|TRBV4-1|-
CASSQPGTDLSNTGELFF
TGCGCCAGCAGCCAACCCGGGACAGACCTTTCGAACACCGGGGAGCTGTTTTTT
>TRBJ2-2|TRBD2|TRBV9|-
CASSLLAGGNTGELFF
TGTGCCAGCAGCCTCCTAGCGGGGGGGAACACCGGGGAGCTGTTTTTT
>TRBJ2-1|TRBD2|TRBV14|many
CASSISGRGESFF
TGTGCCAGCAGCATTAGCGGGAGGGGTGAGTCGTTCTTC
>TRBJ2-1|TRBD2|TRBV12-3/TRBV12-4|many
CASRSPGTSLSEQFF
TGTGCCAGCAGATCCCCCGGGACTAGCTTGAGTGAGCAGTTCTTC
>TRBJ2-7|-|TRBV20-1|-
CSARDHLTTYEQYF
TGCAGTGCTAGAGACCACCTGACCACATACGAGCAGTACTTC
>TRBJ2-7|-|TRBV7-9|few
CASSSGGVRSYEQYF
TGTGCCAGCAGCTCCGGGGGCGTGCGGTCCTACGAGCAGTACTTC
>TRBJ1-3|TRBD1|TRBV15|-
CATSAMTGPGNTIYF
TGTGCCACCAGCGCCATGACAGGGCCTGGAAACACCATATATTTT
>TRBJ2-5|TRBD1|TRBV6-1|few
CASSEADRPLETQYF
TGTGCCAGCAGTGAGGCGGACAGGCCCTTAGAGACCCAGTACTTC
>TRBJ1-1|-|TRBV7-2|-
CASSYGQPSPEAFF
TGTGCCAGCAGCTACGGACAGCCTTCTCCCGAAGCTTTCTTT
>TRBJ1-1|-|TRBV27|-
CASTRWSGGTEAFF
TGTGCCAGCACCAGGTGGTCGGGGGGAACTGAAGCTTTCTTT
>TRBJ2-3|-|TRBV5-1|-
CASSSGTAGDTQYF
TGCGCCAGCAGCTCAGGGACCGCTGGTGATACGCAGTATTTT
>TRBJ1-5|TRBD1|TRBV6-2/TRBV6-3|many
CASSLTGTGNQPQHF
TGTGCCAGCAGTCTGACCGGGACAGGGAATCAGCCCCAGCATTTT
>TRBJ2-1|TRBD2|TRBV7-9|-
CASSVVVGGSSYNEQFF
TGTGCCAGCAGCGTAGTGGTGGGCGGGAGTTCCTACAATGAGCAGTTCTTC
>TRBJ2-7|-|TRBV5-1|many
CASSLVYGSRTTDSYEQYF
TGCGCCAGCAGCTTGGTTTATGGGAGCCGAACTACCGACTCCTACGAGCAGTACTTC
>TRBJ2-5|-|TRBV7-9|many
CASSLSGTQYF
TGTGCCAGCAGCCTTTCGGGGACCCAGTACTTC
>TRBJ2-1|-|TRBV6-5|few
CASSPDGWNEQFF
TGTGCCAGCAGTCCCGACGGGTGGAATGAGCAGTTCTTC
>TRBJ1-2|TRBD1|TRBV6-5|few
CASSYTRQGEEGYTF
TGTGCCAGCAGTTACACCCGACAGGGGGAGGAAGGCTACACCTTC
>TRBJ2-7|-|TRBV5-6|many
CASSTTYEQYF
TGTGCCAGCAGCACGACCTACGAGCAGTACTTC
>TRBJ2-1|TRBD2|TRBV12-3/TRBV12-4|-
CASSLAGLAGANEQFF
TGTGCCAGCAGTTTAGCGGGGCTAGCGGGAGCCAATGAGCAGTTCTTC
>TRBJ2-3|-|TRBV9|few
CASSVSMEGWGEYF
TGTGCCAGCAGCGTATCCATGGAGGGTTGGGGCGAGTATTTT
>TRBJ1-2|TRBD1|TRBV27|-
CASSQTGLGLGYTF
TGTGCCAGCAGTCAGACAGGGCTCGGACTTGGCTACACCTTC
>TRBJ2-7|-|TRBV24-1|few
CATSDWQGSEQYF
TGTGCCACCAGTGATTGGCAGGGGTCCGAGCAGTACTTC
>TRBJ1-2|TRBD1|TRBV4-1|few
CARGPIRQGGYTF
TGCGCCAGGGGCCCTATCCGACAGGGAGGCTACACCTTC
>TRBJ2-2|-|TRBV29-1|-
CSVEEGRSGELFF
TGCAGCGTTGAGGAGGGCCGTTCCGGGGAGCTGTTTTTT
>TRBJ1-1|-|TRBV5-5|many
CASSLEAAGASEAFF
TGTGCCAGCAGCTTGGAGGCCGCGGGGGCCTCTGAAGCTTTCTTT